This record looks at one TCR beta chain sequence and its context. The CDR3 length is 12 residues. V gave up 5 bases and J gave up 4 bases, with 7 bases separating them. Germline V gene data show CDR1 as SEHNR and CDR2 as FQNEAQ (reference sequence). The data are from a study of T cell changes during pregnancy in multiple sclerosis. Method: immunoSEQ multiplex PCR; TCRdb's copy keeps in-frame clones and lacks some. The repertoire includes around 50,000 clones, about 94% of them detected once, and around 4.7% sits in the top ten. The chain is built from TRBV7-9 and TRBJ2-3; D gene unclear. This sequence originates from a female donor with multiple sclerosis, enrolled in a pregnancy study. Sequenced material: CD8+ T cells from peripheral blood mononuclear cells, taken in the first trimester of pregnancy. Here the CDR3 DNA reads TGTGCCAGCAGCCAGTACCCAGATACGCAGTATTTT. Amino acid sequence: CASSQYPDTQYF.